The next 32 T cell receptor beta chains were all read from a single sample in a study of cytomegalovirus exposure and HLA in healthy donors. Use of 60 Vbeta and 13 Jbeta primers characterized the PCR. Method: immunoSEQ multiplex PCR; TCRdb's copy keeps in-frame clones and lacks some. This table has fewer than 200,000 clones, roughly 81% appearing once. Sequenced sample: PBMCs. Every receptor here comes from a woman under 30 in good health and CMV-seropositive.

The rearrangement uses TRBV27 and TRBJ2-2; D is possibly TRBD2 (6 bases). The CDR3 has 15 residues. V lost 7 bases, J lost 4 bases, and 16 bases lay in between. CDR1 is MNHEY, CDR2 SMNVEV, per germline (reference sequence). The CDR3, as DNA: TGTGCCAGCACCCTGGGACTCCCGGGCACCGGGGAGCTGTTTTTT. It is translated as CASTLGLPGTGELFF.

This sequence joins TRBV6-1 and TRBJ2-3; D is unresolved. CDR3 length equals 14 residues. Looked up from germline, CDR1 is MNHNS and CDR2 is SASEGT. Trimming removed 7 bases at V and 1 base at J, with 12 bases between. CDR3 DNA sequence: TGTGCCAGCACGTCCCGCCAGGGCACAGATACGCAGTATTTT. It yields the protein CASTSRQGTDTQYF.

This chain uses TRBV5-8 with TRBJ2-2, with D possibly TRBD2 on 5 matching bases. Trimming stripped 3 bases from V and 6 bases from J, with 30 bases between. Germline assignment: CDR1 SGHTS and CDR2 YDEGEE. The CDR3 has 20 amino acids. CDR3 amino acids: CASSSTAALAAQPGSGELFF. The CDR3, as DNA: TGTGCCAGCAGCTCGACCGCGGCTCTAGCAGCGCAACCGGGCTCCGGGGAGCTGTTTTTT.

CDR3 loop: CASSPAGKKETQYF. DNA for the CDR3: TGTGCCAGCAGTCCAGCGGGGAAGAAAGAGACCCAGTACTTC. J is TRBJ2-5 and V is TRBV6-6, with 7 bases fitting TRBD2. V lost 5 bases and J lost 3; bases outside the gene matches: 6. The CDR3 runs 14 residues. Germline CDR1 reads MNHNY; CDR2 reads SVGAGI (reference sequence).

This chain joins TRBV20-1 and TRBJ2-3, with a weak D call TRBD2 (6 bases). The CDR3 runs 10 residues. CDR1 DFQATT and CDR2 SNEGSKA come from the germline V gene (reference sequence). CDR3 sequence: CSGGTDTQYF. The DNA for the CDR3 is TGCTCGGGGGGCACAGATACGCAGTATTTT.

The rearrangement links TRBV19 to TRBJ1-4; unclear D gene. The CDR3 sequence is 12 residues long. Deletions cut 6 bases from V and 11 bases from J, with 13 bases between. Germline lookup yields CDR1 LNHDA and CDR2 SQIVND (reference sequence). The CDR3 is CASSPEVEKLFF. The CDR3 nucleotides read TGTGCCAGTAGCCCCGAGGTAGAGAAACTGTTTTTT. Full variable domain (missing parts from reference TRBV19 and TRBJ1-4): DGGITQSPKYLFRKEGQNVTLSCEQNLNHDAMYWYRQDPGQGLRLIYYSQIVNDFQKGDIAEGYSVSREKKESFPLTVTSAQKNPTAFYLCASSPEVEKLFFGSGTQLSVL.

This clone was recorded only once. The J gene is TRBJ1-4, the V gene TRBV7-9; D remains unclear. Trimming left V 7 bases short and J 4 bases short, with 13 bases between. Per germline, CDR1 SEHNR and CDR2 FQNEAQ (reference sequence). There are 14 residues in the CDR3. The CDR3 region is CASNPSHDNEKLFF. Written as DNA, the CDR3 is TGTGCCAGCAACCCCTCACATGATAATGAAAAACTGTTTTTT.

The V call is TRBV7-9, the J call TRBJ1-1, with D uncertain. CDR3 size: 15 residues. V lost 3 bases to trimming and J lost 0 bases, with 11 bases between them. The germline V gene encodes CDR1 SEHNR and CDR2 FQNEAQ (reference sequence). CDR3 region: CASSFSGLMNTEAFF. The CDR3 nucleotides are TGTGCCAGCAGCTTCTCAGGTTTAATGAACACTGAAGCTTTCTTT.

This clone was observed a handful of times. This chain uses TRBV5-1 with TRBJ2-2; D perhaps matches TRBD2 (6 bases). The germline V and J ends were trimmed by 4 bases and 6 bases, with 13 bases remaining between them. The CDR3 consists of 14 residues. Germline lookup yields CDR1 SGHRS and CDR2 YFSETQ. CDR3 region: CASSVAGPPGELFF. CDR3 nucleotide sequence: TGCGCCAGCAGCGTCGCGGGGCCTCCCGGGGAGCTGTTTTTT.

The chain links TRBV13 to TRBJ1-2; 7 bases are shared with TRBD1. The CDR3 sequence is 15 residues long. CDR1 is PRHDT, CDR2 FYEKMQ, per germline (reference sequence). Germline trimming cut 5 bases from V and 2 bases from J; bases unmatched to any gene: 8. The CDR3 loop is CASSPNTGANYGYTF. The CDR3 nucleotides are TGTGCCAGCAGCCCAAATACAGGGGCAAACTATGGCTACACCTTC.

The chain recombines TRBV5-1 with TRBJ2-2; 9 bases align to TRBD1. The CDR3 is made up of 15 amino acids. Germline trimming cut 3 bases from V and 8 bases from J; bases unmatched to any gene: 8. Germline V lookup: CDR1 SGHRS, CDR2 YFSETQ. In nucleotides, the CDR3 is TGCGCCAGCAGCTGGACCGGGACAGGGACTGGGGAGCTGTTTTTT. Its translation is CASSWTGTGTGELFF.

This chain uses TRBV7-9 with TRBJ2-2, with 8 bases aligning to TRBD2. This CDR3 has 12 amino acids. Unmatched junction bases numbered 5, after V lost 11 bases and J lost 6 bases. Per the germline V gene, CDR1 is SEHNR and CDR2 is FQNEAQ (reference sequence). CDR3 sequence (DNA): TGTGCCTACGGGGGGGGGCCCGGGGAGCTGTTTTTT. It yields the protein CAYGGGPGELFF.

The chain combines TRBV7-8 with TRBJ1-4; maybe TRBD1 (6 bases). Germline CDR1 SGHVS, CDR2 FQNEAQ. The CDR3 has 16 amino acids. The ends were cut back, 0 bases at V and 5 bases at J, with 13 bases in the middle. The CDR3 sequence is CASSLAYRVGNEKLFF. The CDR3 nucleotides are TGTGCCAGCAGCTTAGCCTACAGGGTGGGAAATGAAAAACTGTTTTTT.

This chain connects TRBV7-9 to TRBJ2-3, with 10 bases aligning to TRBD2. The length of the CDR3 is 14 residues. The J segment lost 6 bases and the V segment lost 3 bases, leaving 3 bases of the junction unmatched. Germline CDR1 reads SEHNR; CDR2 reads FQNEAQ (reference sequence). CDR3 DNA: TGTGCCAGCAGCTTGGGACTAGCGAAGGATACGCAGTATTTT. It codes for CASSLGLAKDTQYF.

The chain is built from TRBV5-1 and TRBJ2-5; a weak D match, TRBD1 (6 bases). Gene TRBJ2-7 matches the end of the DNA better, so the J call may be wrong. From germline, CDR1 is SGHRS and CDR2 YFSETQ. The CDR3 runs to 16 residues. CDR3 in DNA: TGCGCCAGCAGCTTGGATCTTGGACAGAAATCCTACGAGCAGTACTTC. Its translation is CASSLDLGQKSYEQYF.

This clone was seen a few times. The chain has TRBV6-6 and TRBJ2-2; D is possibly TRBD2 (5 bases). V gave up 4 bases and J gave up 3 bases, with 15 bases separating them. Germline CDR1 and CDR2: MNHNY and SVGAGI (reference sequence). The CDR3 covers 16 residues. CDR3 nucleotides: TGTGCCAGCAGTTGGCGGACGTGGGGAGACACCGGGGAGCTGTTTTTT. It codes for CASSWRTWGDTGELFF.

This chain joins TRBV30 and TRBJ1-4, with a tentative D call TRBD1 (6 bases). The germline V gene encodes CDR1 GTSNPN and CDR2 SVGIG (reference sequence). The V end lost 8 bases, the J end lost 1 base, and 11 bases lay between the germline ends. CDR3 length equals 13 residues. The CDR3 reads CAGQTGTNEKLFF. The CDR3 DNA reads TGTGCCGGACAGACAGGAACTAATGAAAAACTGTTTTTT.

The CDR3: CAISEDRGVSPLHF. The CDR3 coding sequence is TGTGCCATCAGTGAGGACAGGGGAGTCTCACCCCTCCACTTT. The chain is built from TRBV10-3 and TRBJ1-6, with 8 bases matching TRBD1. The length of the CDR3 is 14 residues. The J segment lost 10 bases and the V segment lost 2 bases, leaving 4 bases of the junction unmatched. Germline values: CDR1 ENHRY, CDR2 SYGVKD.

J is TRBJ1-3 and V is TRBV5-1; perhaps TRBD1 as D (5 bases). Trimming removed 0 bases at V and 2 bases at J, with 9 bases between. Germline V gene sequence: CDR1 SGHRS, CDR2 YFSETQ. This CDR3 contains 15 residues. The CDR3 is CASSLGRAAGNTIYF. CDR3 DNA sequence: TGCGCCAGCAGCTTGGGCAGGGCAGCTGGAAACACCATATATTTT.

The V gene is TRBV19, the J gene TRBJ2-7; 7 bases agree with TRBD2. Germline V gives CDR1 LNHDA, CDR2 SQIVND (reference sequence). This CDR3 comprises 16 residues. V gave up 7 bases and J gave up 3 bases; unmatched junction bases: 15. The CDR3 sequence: CASIIPPAGVYYEQYF. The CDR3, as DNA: TGTGCCAGTATAATCCCTCCGGCGGGGGTATACTACGAGCAGTACTTC.

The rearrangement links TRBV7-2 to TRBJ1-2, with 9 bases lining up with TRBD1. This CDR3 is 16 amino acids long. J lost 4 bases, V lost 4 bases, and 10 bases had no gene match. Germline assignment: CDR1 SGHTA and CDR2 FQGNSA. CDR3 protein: CASSSGTGRRAYGYTF. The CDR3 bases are TGTGCCAGCAGCTCCGGGACAGGGCGGAGAGCCTATGGCTACACCTTC.

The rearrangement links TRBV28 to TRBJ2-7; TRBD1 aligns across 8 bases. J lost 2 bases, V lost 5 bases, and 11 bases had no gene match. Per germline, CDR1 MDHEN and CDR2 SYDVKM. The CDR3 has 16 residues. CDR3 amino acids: CASSLGGTGNPYEQYF. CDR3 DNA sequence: TGTGCCAGCAGTCTTGGGGGGACAGGTAATCCCTACGAGCAGTACTTC.

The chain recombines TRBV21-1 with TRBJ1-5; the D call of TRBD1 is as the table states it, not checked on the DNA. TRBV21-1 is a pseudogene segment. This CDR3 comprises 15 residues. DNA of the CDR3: TGTGCCAGCAGCACCGACAGTAATAGCAATCAGCCCCAGCATTTT. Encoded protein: CASSTDSNSNQPQHF.

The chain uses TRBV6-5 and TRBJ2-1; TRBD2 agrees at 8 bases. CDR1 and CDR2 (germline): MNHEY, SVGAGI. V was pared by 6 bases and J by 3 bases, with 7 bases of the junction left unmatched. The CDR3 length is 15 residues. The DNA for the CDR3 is TGTGCCAGCAGCCGGGAGGGAAGGGGCTACAATGAGCAGTTCTTC. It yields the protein CASSREGRGYNEQFF.

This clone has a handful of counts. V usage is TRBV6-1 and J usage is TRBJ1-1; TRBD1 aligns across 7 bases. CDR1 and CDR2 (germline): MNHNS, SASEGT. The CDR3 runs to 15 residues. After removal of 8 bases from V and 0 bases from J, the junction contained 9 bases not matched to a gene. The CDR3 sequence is CASEDRRVLNTEAFF. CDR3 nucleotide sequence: TGTGCCAGCGAGGACAGGCGGGTTTTGAACACTGAAGCTTTCTTT.

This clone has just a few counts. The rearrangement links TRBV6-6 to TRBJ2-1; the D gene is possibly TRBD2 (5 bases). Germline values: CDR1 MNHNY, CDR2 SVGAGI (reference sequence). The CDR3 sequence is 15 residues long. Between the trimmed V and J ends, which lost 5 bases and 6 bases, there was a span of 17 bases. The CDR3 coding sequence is TGTGCCAGCAGTATACCGGGATCCAACCTCAATGAGCAGTTCTTC. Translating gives CASSIPGSNLNEQFF.

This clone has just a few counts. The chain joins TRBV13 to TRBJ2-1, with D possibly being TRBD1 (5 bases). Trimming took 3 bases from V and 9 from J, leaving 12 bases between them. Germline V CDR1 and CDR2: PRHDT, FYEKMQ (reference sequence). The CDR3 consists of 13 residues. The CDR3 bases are TGTGCCAGCAGCTTGGGCAGGGTCATTGAGCAGTTCTTC. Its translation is CASSLGRVIEQFF.

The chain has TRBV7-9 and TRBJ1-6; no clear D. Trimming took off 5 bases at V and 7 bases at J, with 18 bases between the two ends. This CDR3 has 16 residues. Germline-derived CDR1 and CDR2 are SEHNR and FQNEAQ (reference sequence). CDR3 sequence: CASSPPWLEWNSPLHF. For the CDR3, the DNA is TGTGCCAGCAGCCCGCCCTGGCTAGAGTGGAATTCACCCCTCCACTTT.

In DNA, the CDR3 is TGCGCCAGCAGCCAAGGATGGACTTTACAAGAGACCCAGTACTTC. As protein: CASSQGWTLQETQYF. The V call is TRBV4-1, the J call TRBJ2-5; tentative D call: TRBD2 (5 bases). Trimming took 1 base from V and 2 from J, leaving 11 bases between them. Germline lookup yields CDR1 MGHRA and CDR2 YSYEKL. CDR3 size: 15 residues.

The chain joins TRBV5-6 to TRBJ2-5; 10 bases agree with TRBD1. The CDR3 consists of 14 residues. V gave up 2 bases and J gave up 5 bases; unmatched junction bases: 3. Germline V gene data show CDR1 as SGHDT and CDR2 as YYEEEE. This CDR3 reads CASSFGTGAETQYF. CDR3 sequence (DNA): TGTGCCAGCAGCTTTGGGACAGGGGCCGAGACCCAGTACTTC.

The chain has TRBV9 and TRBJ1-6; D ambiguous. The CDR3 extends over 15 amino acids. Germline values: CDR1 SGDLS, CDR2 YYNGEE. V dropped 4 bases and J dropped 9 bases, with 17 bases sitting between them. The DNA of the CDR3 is TGTGCCAGCAGCCCCCAACCCGATATAGTTTCACCCCTCCACTTT. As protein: CASSPQPDIVSPLHF. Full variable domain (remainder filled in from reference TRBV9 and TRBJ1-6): DSGVTQTPKHLITATGQRVTLRCSPRSGDLSVYWYQQSLDQGLQFLIQYYNGEERAKGNILERFSAQQFPDLHSELNLSSLELGDSALYFCASSPQPDIVSPLHFGNGTRLTVT.

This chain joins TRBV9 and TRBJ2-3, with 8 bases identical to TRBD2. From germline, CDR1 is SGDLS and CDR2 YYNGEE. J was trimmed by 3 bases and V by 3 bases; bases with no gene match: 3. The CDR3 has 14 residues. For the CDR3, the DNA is TGTGCCAGCAGCGCAGCGGGGGCAACAGATACGCAGTATTTT. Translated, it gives CASSAAGATDTQYF.